The entry below describes one TCR beta chain. Its antigen has not been determined. The input lacks base qualities; no much larger clone sits a single base away. The sample is drawn from a study of T cells in Graves' hyperthyroidism and ophthalmopathy (dated by TCRdb to between 2018 and 2021). For context, the study as a whole: Peripheral blood samples were taken at initial diagnosis, before any treatment was given. In about 6 Graves' hyperthyroidism patients, the study also compared T-cell repertoires from thyroid tissue with T-cell repertoires from blood. The 100 or so discovery patients were divided at random into training and test sets in a 7:3 ratio. Prospective prediction of ophthalmopathy was tested in an independent validation cohort consisting of roughly 20 hyperthyroidism patients and some 15 patients who later progressed to ophthalmopathy. Once sampling was done, hyperthyroidism patients were given methimazole at a starting dose of 30 mg daily, whereas ophthalmopathy patients were given high-dose intravenous methylprednisolone. To identify distinguishing TCR V-J signatures, a discovery cohort of about a hundred patients was used, comprising roughly 45 with Graves' ophthalmopathy and under 60 with stable Graves' hyperthyroidism. TCR Vbeta CDR3 sequencing of 120 to 150 peripheral blood samples (approximately 44 ophthalmopathy, about 74 hyperthyroidism and some 17 progressor patients) is reported in the paper. Overall results and qualifications from the work: Sample size was not statistically predetermined, and investigators were not blinded to group allocation. In validation, the model predicted progression to ophthalmopathy with roughly 66% sensitivity and less than 80% specificity, a median of around 6.6 months before onset. In cross-validation, a model built on a 13 V-J signature told ophthalmopathy apart from stable hyperthyroidism with just under 90% sensitivity and roughly 83% specificity, and in testing the same model reached 80%/75%. Most expanded thyroid clonotypes (frequency above 0.001) were also detected in blood, a finding suggesting that blood repertoires may reflect thyroid immune responses.

Amplification of TCR beta CDR3 regions was carried out from RNA transcripts. A first-round RT-PCR of the TCR CDR3 used the HTBI primer set with the Qiagen OneStep RT-PCR kit. Libraries were constructed in a second round of multiplex PCR, after which size selection and purification were performed. Libraries were sequenced paired-end with 100 bp reads on an Illumina HiSeq2000. In the paper's pipeline: SOAPnuke was used to process the raw data, removing reads that contained adapters or uncalled bases, had a mean Phred below 15, or lacked an exact match to the constant primer or identifier. COPE v1.2.5 was used to merge high-quality paired reads, and clonotypes were defined as unique nucleotide sequences. Clonotypes were aligned to IMGT TRBV, TRBD and TRBJ reference segments using MiTCR v1.1. Analysis was restricted to V-J combinations with a frequency above 0.0001, which covered 99.2% of repertoires. A TCS score was defined as the ratio of F50 (clonal expansion) to E x V (chaos), with BLOSUM62-based TCRdist applied between CDR3 peptides within each V-J. Welch's t-statistics and random forest reduced just over 500 V-J features to around 14, which were used in a naive Bayes classifier (R e1071). The public reads were run again by TCRdb, first through fastp at Q25 and then through MiXCR, and only productive beta chains were kept. Identical CDR3 proteins give one entry, which carries the most common genes and DNA. The V and J calls reflect TCRdb's pipeline rather than the authors' work. This sample comprises around 560,000 distinct CDR3 sequences, around 15% of them detected only once. The ten largest clones represent about 20% of the sample.

Inclusive of the bounding cysteine and phenylalanine, the CDR3 is 11 residues long. Here the CDR3 DNA is all that survives: 33 bases in frame from base 1. Based on the germline V gene (reference sequence), the CDR1 and CDR2 sequences are DFQATT and SNEGSKA. The junction shows trimming of 6 bases on V and 13 bases on J, plus 18 bases between the germline ends. Stable Graves' hyperthyroidism was defined as no progression to ophthalmopathy during 18 months of follow-up. Hyperthyroidism patients were newly diagnosed, with disease duration under 2 months, and aged 18 to 65 years. Exclusion was applied to patients with uncontrolled infections, other autoimmune diseases, pregnancy or lactation. Diagnoses were based on clinical symptoms, serum thyroxine and TRAb, thyroid ultrasound and orbital computed tomography. Ficoll-Paque density gradient centrifugation was used to isolate PBMCs from about 9.4 ml of fresh peripheral blood. Total RNA was extracted with Trizol reagent, and quality was checked on an Agilent 2100 Bioanalyzer.

The TCR originated in a woman aged 18-29 years with Graves' hyperthyroidism. The sample comprised blood. Here the chain combines TRBV20-1 and TRBJ1-1; 5 matching bases give a weak D call of TRBD1. The bases are TGCAGTGCCAGACCCGAGACAGAGGATTTCTTT. Its protein product is CSARPETEDFF.